This T cell receptor (beta chain) emerged from a study of cytomegalovirus exposure and HLA in healthy donors. Study as a whole: There were fewer than 130 million unique TCR beta sequences, drawn from about 179 million T cells, in an earlier analysis. Clustering assigned around 77% of the roughly 380 genotyped donors to the Caucasian-associated ancestry cluster. Study-wide findings and caveats: Immune exposure was documented only through CMV serostatus. TCR beta chains numbering some 160 were designated cytomegalovirus-associated.

V dropped 5 bases and J dropped 4 bases, with 13 bases sitting between them. The CDR3 is 14 amino acids. From germline, CDR1 is SGHRS and CDR2 YFSETQ. As regards this clone: The antigen is not known.

In the PCR, 60 Vbeta and 13 Jbeta primers were used. The method was immunoSEQ multiplex PCR; TCRdb's version includes in-frame clones alone and lacks a portion of them. The sample contains over 65,000 clones, less than 80% of which appear only once. This receptor was identified in a man aged 60-69 years in good health and CMV-seropositive. Source material: PBMCs. The V call is TRBV5-1, the J call TRBJ2-1; D unclear. The chain's CDR3 is CASRGDPSYNEQFF. DNA for the CDR3: TGCGCCAGCAGAGGAGATCCTTCATACAATGAGCAGTTCTTC.